The source of this T cell receptor beta chain is a study of blood T cell repertoires in COVID-19. On the study more broadly: The United States, Italy and Spain supplied acute and convalescent COVID-19 samples. PBMCs, B-cell-depleted T cells, or T cells provided the cDNA or gDNA that made up the material.

Methods used by the authors: Estimation of nucleated cell counts was performed using reference gene primer amplification. Profiling relied on immunoSEQ multiplex PCR, and the TCRdb table lists in-frame clones only, not all of them. Clone size and V and J calls were adopted from that table, with D and trimming inferred from the DNA. The data show 200,000 to 250,000 clones, roughly 90% seen once. The specimen was peripheral blood. This sequence originates from a man under 40 who had recovered from COVID-19.

The CDR3 sequence is CASSHPNRAGELFF. The CDR3 DNA reads as TGCGCCAGCAGCCATCCCAATCGGGCCGGGGAGCTGTTTTTT. The chain joins TRBV4-1 to TRBJ2-2; the D is unclear. This CDR3 has 14 residues. Germline V lookup: CDR1 MGHRA, CDR2 YSYEKL. With 3 bases removed from V and 6 bases from J, the gap between germline ends came to 11 bases.